What follows are 24 T cell receptor beta chains derived from one specimen sequenced in a study of T cells after yellow fever vaccination. TCRdb itself ran the 5' RACE reads through MiXCR, one entry per CDR3 protein. The repertoire holds around 530,000 distinct CDR3 sequences, about a sixth seen once, with 17% in the top ten. The source material was PBMCs, sampled 4 to 6 days after the first yellow fever vaccination. These TCRs come from a man younger than 35 who received the YFV17D yellow fever vaccine.

The rearrangement uses TRBV15 and TRBJ2-2; D could derive from TRBD1 or TRBD2 (6 bases each). V dropped 0 bases and J dropped 3 bases, with 11 bases sitting between them. The CDR3 consists of 16 residues. Germline CDR1 reads LNHNV; CDR2 reads YYDKDF (reference sequence). In nucleotides, the CDR3 is TGTGCCACCAGCAGAGAGGGGGGCGCCGACACCGGGGAGCTGTTTTTT. This encodes CATSREGGADTGELFF.

This clonotype was seen more than once but under ten times. This chain joins TRBV12-3 or TRBV12-4 and TRBJ1-1; no clear D gene. CDR3 length: 14 residues. V lost 8 bases and J 6 bases, leaving 19 bases between the germline ends. The DNA of the CDR3 is TGTGCCAGCTCAATCCTAGGACTGAGCCCTGAAGCTTTCTTT. The encoded protein is CASSILGLSPEAFF.

This clonotype was seen only a few times. The CDR3 reads CSAKYRNSPLHF. In DNA form, the CDR3 reads TGCAGTGCAAAATACAGGAATTCACCCCTCCACTTT. The chain is built from TRBV20-1 and TRBJ1-6, with D tentatively TRBD1 (5 bases). V gave up 6 bases and J gave up 7 bases, with 10 bases separating them. This CDR3 is 12 amino acids long. The germline V gene has CDR1 DFQATT and CDR2 SNEGSKA (reference sequence).

V usage is TRBV21-1 and J usage is TRBJ2-7; no DNA check was done on the table's D call, TRBD2. TRBV21-1 is termed a pseudogene. The CDR3 loop spans 13 amino acids. CDR3 residues: CAKGPAGFYEQYF. Written as DNA, the CDR3 is TGTGCCAAGGGCCCCGCGGGGTTCTACGAGCAGTACTTC.

The rearrangement links TRBV7-2 to TRBJ2-7; no reliable D call. The CDR3 consists of 15 residues. V lost 2 bases and J 3 bases, leaving 14 bases between the germline ends. Germline CDR1 is SGHTA and CDR2 is FQGNSA. CDR3 sequence: CASSLTSRGFYEQYF. CDR3 bases: TGTGCCAGCAGCTTAACCTCTAGAGGCTTCTACGAGCAGTACTTC.

The CDR3 DNA reads TGTGCCAGCAGCTTAGGGTTACAGGTTGGGGCCAACGTCCTGACTTTC. The encoded protein is CASSLGLQVGANVLTF. This chain links TRBV7-2 with TRBJ2-6, with D possibly TRBD1 on 5 matching bases. With 1 base removed from V and 3 bases from J, the gap between germline ends came to 10 bases. The CDR3 contains 16 residues. Germline V gives CDR1 SGHTA, CDR2 FQGNSA.

The chain joins TRBV4-1 to TRBJ2-5; TRBD2 matches at 9 bases. The CDR3 spans 18 residues. Unmatched junction bases numbered 16, after V lost 3 bases and J lost 5 bases. Germline V gene data show CDR1 as MGHRA and CDR2 as YSYEKL. CDR3 nucleotide sequence: TGCGCCAGCAGCCAGGATTTTCGGGCTAGCGGGGCGCCTGAGACCCAGTACTTC. Translation: CASSQDFRASGAPETQYF.

In this sample, this clonotype turned up a few times. The chain employs TRBV12-3 or TRBV12-4 and TRBJ2-3; TRBD2 is a possible D gene (7 bases). CDR3 length: 16 residues. The ends were cut back, 1 base at V and 4 bases at J, with 15 bases in the middle. The CDR3 protein is CASSLGSGGLPDTQYF. As DNA, the CDR3 is TGTGCCAGCAGTTTAGGGTCGGGGGGCCTACCAGATACGCAGTATTTT.

The chain recombines TRBV4-3 with TRBJ2-3, with 10 bases fitting TRBD2. Germline V gene sequence: CDR1 LGHNA, CDR2 YSLEER. Germline trimming cut 4 bases from V and 5 bases from J; bases unmatched to any gene: 3. The length of the CDR3 is 14 residues. The CDR3 is CASSPSGGGDTQYF. The CDR3 coding sequence is TGCGCCAGCAGCCCTAGCGGGGGTGGAGATACGCAGTATTTT.

The V gene is TRBV7-2, the J gene TRBJ2-7; 9 bases are shared with TRBD1. J gave up 3 bases and V 6 bases, and 6 bases lay outside the gene matches. Germline V gives CDR1 SGHTA, CDR2 FQGNSA. This CDR3 has 14 amino acids. CDR3 sequence: CASRTGTGFYEQYF. In nucleotides, the CDR3 is TGTGCCAGCAGGACCGGGACAGGGTTCTACGAGCAGTACTTC.

The sample holds a few counts of this clonotype. The chain is built from TRBV7-8 and TRBJ2-3; a weak D match, TRBD2 (6 bases). CDR1 SGHVS and CDR2 FQNEAQ come from the germline V gene. This CDR3 is 14 amino acids long. V was cut by 2 bases and J by 6 bases, with 12 bases left in between. CDR3 loop: CASSLLAHGDTQYF. CDR3 bases: TGTGCCAGCAGCTTACTAGCGCATGGGGATACGCAGTATTTT.

The rearrangement uses TRBV5-6 and TRBJ2-1; D may be TRBD2 (6 bases). Looked up from germline, CDR1 is SGHDT and CDR2 is YYEEEE. This CDR3 is 16 amino acids long. V lost 2 bases and J lost 3, with 15 bases in between. This CDR3 reads CASSFRSGDHYNEQFF. CDR3 sequence (DNA): TGTGCCAGCAGCTTTCGTTCGGGGGACCACTACAATGAGCAGTTCTTC.

The chain joins TRBV11-1 to TRBJ2-3, with 12 nucleotides matching TRBD2. V lost 5 bases and J lost 0; bases outside the gene matches: 12. Germline assignment: CDR1 SGHAT and CDR2 FQDESV (reference sequence). This CDR3 comprises 19 residues. The CDR3 region has the DNA TGTGCCAGCAGCCAAATAATTACGACTAGCGGGGGAAGCACAGATACGCAGTATTTT. This sequence encodes CASSQIITTSGGSTDTQYF.

The chain joins TRBV12-3 or TRBV12-4 to TRBJ2-3; 8 bases are shared with TRBD2. The CDR3 has 19 residues. After removal of 7 bases from V and 3 bases from J, the junction contained 21 bases not matched to a gene. CDR3 loop: CASTRYFRGGLAQTDTQYF. The CDR3 DNA reads TGTGCCAGCACCCGATATTTTCGGGGGGGCCTCGCCCAAACAGATACGCAGTATTTT.

This clonotype was observed a handful of times. The chain recombines TRBV27 with TRBJ2-3; TRBD2 aligns across 9 bases. CDR1 is MNHEY and CDR2 is SMNVEV in the germline V gene (reference sequence). The CDR3 runs 16 residues. Germline trimming cut 5 bases from V and 6 bases from J; bases unmatched to any gene: 12. CDR3 sequence reads: CASSPRFSGGGDTQYF. Written as DNA, the CDR3 is TGTGCCAGCAGTCCCCGTTTTAGCGGGGGAGGGGATACGCAGTATTTT.

This chain joins TRBV20-1 and TRBJ2-5; 8 bases fit TRBD2. Germline CDR1 DFQATT, CDR2 SNEGSKA (reference sequence). J was trimmed by 6 bases and V by 0 bases; bases with no gene match: 6. The CDR3 loop spans 14 amino acids. The CDR3 protein is CSARDRGGLKTQYF. As DNA, the CDR3 is TGCAGTGCTAGAGATCGGGGGGGGCTGAAGACCCAGTACTTC.

This clonotype was found a few times. This rearrangement joins TRBV4-3 to TRBJ2-4, with unresolved D. The V end lost 0 bases, the J end lost 6 bases, and 18 bases lay between the germline ends. The CDR3 spans 17 residues. Germline assignment: CDR1 LGHNA and CDR2 YSLEER. CDR3 residues: CASSQDRVVVALNIQYF. In DNA, the CDR3 is TGCGCCAGCAGCCAAGATCGTGTGGTAGTCGCCTTAAACATTCAGTACTTC.

V gene TRBV7-9 combines with J gene TRBJ2-2; D possibly corresponds to TRBD2 (5 bases). Germline V gene lookup returns CDR1 SEHNR and CDR2 FQNEAQ (reference sequence). Deletions cut 5 bases from V and 3 bases from J, with 19 bases between. This CDR3 region has 17 residues. In nucleotides, the CDR3 is TGTGCCAGCAGCGGGAGCGGTCAGATCTCGGACACCGGGGAGCTGTTTTTT. Residues: CASSGSGQISDTGELFF. Looking up the rest from reference TRBV7-9 and TRBJ2-2 gives the full variable domain: DTGVSQNPRHKITKRGQNVTFRCDPISEHNRLYWYRQTLGQGPEFLTYFQNEAQLEKSRLLSDRFSAERPKGSFSTLEIQRTEQGDSAMYLCASSGSGQISDTGELFFGEGSRLTVL.

This clonotype showed up just a few times. V is TRBV24-1 and J is TRBJ2-3; TRBD2 aligns across 11 bases. The CDR3 loop spans 18 amino acids. Germline V gene lookup returns CDR1 KGHDR and CDR2 SFDVKD. J was trimmed by 0 bases and V by 1 base; bases with no gene match: 5. As DNA, the CDR3 is TGTGCCACCAGTGATTTTACTAGCGGGGGAAGTAGCACAGATACGCAGTATTTT. This sequence encodes CATSDFTSGGSSTDTQYF.

This sequence joins TRBV7-8 and TRBJ2-7; D might be TRBD1 (5 bases). Germline assignment: CDR1 SGHVS and CDR2 FQNEAQ. The CDR3 consists of 15 residues. Trimming pared 5 bases from V and 3 bases from J, leaving 17 bases between. The CDR3 spells CASSLRADLGYEQYV. The CDR3 DNA reads TGTGCCAGCAGCCTCAGGGCCGACTTGGGCTACGAGCAGTACGTC.

This clonotype has just a few counts. The rearrangement links TRBV4-1 to TRBJ2-1, with a weak D call TRBD2 (6 bases). V gave up 3 bases and J gave up 12 bases, with 15 bases separating them. Germline CDR1 MGHRA, CDR2 YSYEKL. CDR3 length: 13 residues. The CDR3 region has the DNA TGCGCCAGCAGCCATTTGGGGGACGGGAGGCAGTTCTTC. Translating it yields CASSHLGDGRQFF.

The chain couples TRBV6-5 to TRBJ1-4; D is perhaps TRBD1 (5 bases). The V end was cut by 0 bases, the J end by 8 bases, with 16 bases between. CDR1 is MNHEY and CDR2 is SVGAGI in the germline V gene. There are 16 residues in the CDR3. CDR3 sequence: CASSYSVGAVGEKLFF. The CDR3 DNA follows: TGTGCCAGCAGTTACTCGGTCGGGGCGGTAGGAGAAAAACTGTTTTTT.

The chain combines TRBV7-2 with TRBJ2-3; possibly TRBD2 for D (5 bases). Germline V gives CDR1 SGHTA, CDR2 FQGNSA. V was shortened by 6 bases and J by 4 bases, with 14 bases between the two germline ends. The CDR3 is made up of 14 amino acids. Here the CDR3 DNA reads TGTGCCAGCAGGACTAATCCAGAAGCAGATACGCAGTATTTT. Translation gives CASRTNPEADTQYF.

This clonotype was picked up a small number of times. The J gene is TRBJ2-5, the V gene TRBV19; D might be TRBD1 (5 bases). Trimming removed 11 bases at V and 4 bases at J, with 17 bases between. CDR1 and CDR2 (germline): LNHDA, SQIVND (reference sequence). The CDR3 contains 13 residues. CDR3 DNA sequence: TGTGCCCGAAAGGGGCGCTGGCTAGAGACCCAGTACTTC. Residues: CARKGRWLETQYF.